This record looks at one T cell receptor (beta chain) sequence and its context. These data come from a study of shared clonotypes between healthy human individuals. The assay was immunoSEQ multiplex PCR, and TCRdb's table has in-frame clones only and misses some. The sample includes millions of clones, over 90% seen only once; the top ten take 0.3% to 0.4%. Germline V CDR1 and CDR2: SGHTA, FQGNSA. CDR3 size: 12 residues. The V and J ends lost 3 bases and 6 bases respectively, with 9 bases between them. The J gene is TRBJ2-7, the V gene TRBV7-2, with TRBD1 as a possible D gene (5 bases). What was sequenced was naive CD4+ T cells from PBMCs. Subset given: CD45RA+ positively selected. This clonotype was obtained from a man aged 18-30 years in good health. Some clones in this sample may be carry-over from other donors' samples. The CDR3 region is CASSFNRPEQYF. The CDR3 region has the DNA TGTGCCAGCAGCTTTAACAGGCCCGAGCAGTACTTC.